The TCR beta chain described here comes from a study of blood T cell repertoires in COVID-19. The repertoire was sequenced with immunoSEQ multiplex PCR; TCRdb's copy has only in-frame clones and lacks some. The table has about 240,000 clones, about nine tenths seen once. CDR1 is MNHEY, CDR2 SVGAGI, per germline. Trimming at V came to 0 bases and at J to 8 bases, leaving 8 bases not matched to a gene. This CDR3 spans 15 amino acids. The J gene is TRBJ1-2, the V gene TRBV6-5, with 8 bases that match TRBD1. Sequences were obtained from peripheral blood. This receptor was identified in a man in his 60s who had recovered from COVID-19. As DNA, the CDR3 is TGTGCCAGCAGTTACTCTTGGCAGGGGGCGGGAGGCTACACCTTC. It codes for CASSYSWQGAGGYTF.